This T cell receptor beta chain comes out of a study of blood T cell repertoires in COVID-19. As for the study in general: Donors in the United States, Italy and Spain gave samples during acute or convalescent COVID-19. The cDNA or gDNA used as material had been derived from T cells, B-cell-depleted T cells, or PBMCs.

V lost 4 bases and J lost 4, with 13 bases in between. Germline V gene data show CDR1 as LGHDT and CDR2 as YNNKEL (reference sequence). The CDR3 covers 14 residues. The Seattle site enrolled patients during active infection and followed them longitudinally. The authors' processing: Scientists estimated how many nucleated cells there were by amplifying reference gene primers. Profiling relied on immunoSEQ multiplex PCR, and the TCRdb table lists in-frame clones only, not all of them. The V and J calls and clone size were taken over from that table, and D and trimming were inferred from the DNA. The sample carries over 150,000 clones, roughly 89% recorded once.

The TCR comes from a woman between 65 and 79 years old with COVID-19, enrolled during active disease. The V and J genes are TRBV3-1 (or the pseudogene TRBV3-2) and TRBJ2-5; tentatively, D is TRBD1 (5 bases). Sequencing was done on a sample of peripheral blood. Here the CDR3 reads CASSRGGTGETQYF. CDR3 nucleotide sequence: TGTGCCAGCAGCCGGGGCGGAACGGGAGAGACCCAGTACTTC.